Shown below are 13 T cell receptor beta chains from a single sample sequenced in a study of stem cell transplantation in POMP-related autoinflammatory disease. The repertoire was sequenced with immunoSEQ multiplex PCR; TCRdb's copy has only in-frame clones and lacks some. The table shows some 26,000 clones, with around four fifths occurring only once. The sequencing used CD4+ T cells from PBMCs, collected before stem cell transplantation. These receptors came from a human donor with POMP-related autoinflammation and immune dysregulation (PRAID).

This clone was picked up a small number of times. The V call is TRBV11-3, the J call TRBJ2-7, with 8 positions matching TRBD1. V lost 6 bases to trimming and J lost 5 bases; unmatched junction nucleotides: 9. This CDR3 contains 14 residues. CDR1 is SGHNT, CDR2 YENEEA, per germline. The CDR3 DNA reads as TGTGCCAGCAGTAGGGACAGGCATGGGGACGAGCAGTACTTC. Translated, it gives CASSRDRHGDEQYF.

This chain uses TRBV5-4 with TRBJ1-6; possibly TRBD1 for D (6 bases). The germline V gene has CDR1 SGHNT and CDR2 YYREEE (reference sequence). The CDR3 contains 16 residues. V lost 5 bases to trimming and J lost 14 bases, with 26 bases between them. CDR3 sequence: CASSSGSTGTTSSLHF. The CDR3 region has the DNA TGTGCCAGCAGTTCGGGTAGCACAGGGACCACTTCGTCCCTCCACTTT. Looking up the rest from reference TRBV5-4 and TRBJ1-6 gives the full variable domain: ETGVTQSPTHLIKTRGQQVTLRCSSQSGHNTVSWYQQALGQGPQFIFQYYREEENGRGNFPPRFSGLQFPNYSSELNVNALELDDSALYLCASSSGSTGTTSSLHFGNGTRLTVT.

The chain has TRBV9 and TRBJ2-1; TRBD2 is a possible D gene (6 bases). The CDR3 consists of 15 residues. Trimming stripped 0 bases from V and 3 bases from J, with 10 bases between. CDR1 and CDR2 (germline): SGDLS, YYNGEE. CDR3 residues: CASSVGLAIYNEQFF. CDR3 nucleotide sequence: TGTGCCAGCAGCGTAGGGCTAGCGATCTACAATGAGCAGTTCTTC.

The rearrangement joins TRBV6-6 to TRBJ1-2; D not resolved. Trimming removed 2 bases at V and 4 bases at J, with 8 bases between. The CDR3 consists of 13 residues. Germline V gene lookup returns CDR1 MNHNY and CDR2 SVGAGI (reference sequence). The CDR3 nucleotides are TGTGCCAGCAGTTACCACCTTCTCTATGGCTACACCTTC. Protein sequence: CASSYHLLYGYTF.

The rearrangement links TRBV30 to TRBJ2-2; weak D call: TRBD1 (7 bases). The CDR3 covers 17 residues. Germline CDR1 reads GTSNPN; CDR2 reads SVGIG (reference sequence). V gave up 1 base and J gave up 3 bases, with 18 bases separating them. The CDR3 DNA is TGTGCCTGGAGTGGACGGCGGGACAGTCTTTACACCGGGGAGCTGTTTTTT. Protein sequence: CAWSGRRDSLYTGELFF. Combining the CDR3 with reference TRBV30 and TRBJ2-2 gives the whole variable domain SQTIHQWPATLVQPVGSPLSLECTVEGTSNPNLYWYRQAAGRGLQLLFYSVGIGQISSEVPQNLSASRPQDRQFILSSKKLLLSDSGFYLCAWSGRRDSLYTGELFFGEGSRLTVL.

The chain combines TRBV19 with TRBJ2-1, with D unclear. The CDR3 consists of 13 residues. Trimming removed 10 bases from V and 5 bases from J, with 15 bases in between. Germline lookup yields CDR1 LNHDA and CDR2 SQIVND (reference sequence). In DNA, the CDR3 is TGTGCCACCACCTCCGACCTAAACAATGAGCAGTTCTTC. This gives the protein CATTSDLNNEQFF.

The chain joins TRBV28 to TRBJ2-3, with TRBD2 matching over 9 bases. This CDR3 has 15 residues. Germline V CDR1 and CDR2: MDHEN, SYDVKM. Trimming at V came to 7 bases and at J to 7 bases, leaving 12 bases not matched to a gene. The CDR3 sequence: CASKSLAGGRNTQYF. For the CDR3, the DNA is TGTGCCAGCAAATCTCTGGCGGGAGGGAGGAATACGCAGTATTTT.

This clone was observed a handful of times. The J gene is TRBJ2-1, the V gene TRBV7-9; possibly TRBD1 or TRBD2 for D (6 bases each). Germline CDR1 is SEHNR and CDR2 is FQNEAQ (reference sequence). The CDR3 length is 14 residues. V shed 5 bases and J shed 5 bases, with 13 bases lying between them. CDR3 sequence: CASSRGEVDNEQFF. CDR3 sequence (DNA): TGTGCCAGCAGCAGGGGGGAAGTAGACAATGAGCAGTTCTTC.

The sample holds one count of this clone. The rearrangement uses TRBV27 and TRBJ1-5; D gene ambiguous. This CDR3 comprises 13 residues. The germline CDR1 and CDR2 sequences are MNHEY and SMNVEV (reference sequence). The V gene lost 2 bases and the J gene lost 2 bases, with 4 bases spanning the gap. CDR3 sequence (DNA): TGTGCCAGCAGTTTAAACGGCAATCAGCCCCAGCATTTT. This gives the protein CASSLNGNQPQHF.

The V and J genes are TRBV27 and TRBJ2-3; D not certain. Per the germline V gene, CDR1 is MNHEY and CDR2 is SMNVEV (reference sequence). V was trimmed by 8 bases and J by 7 bases, leaving 10 bases between them. The CDR3 consists of 11 residues. This CDR3 reads CASGSLNTQYF. The CDR3, as DNA: TGTGCCAGCGGGTCCCTAAATACGCAGTATTTT.

The chain employs TRBV21-1 and TRBJ2-7; the table calls TRBD1, which could not be checked here. TRBV21-1 is a listed pseudogene. This CDR3 region has 16 residues. The CDR3 protein is CASSKGQQGLSYEQYF. The CDR3, as DNA: TGTGCCAGCAGCAAAGGGCAACAGGGCCTCTCCTACGAGCAGTACTTC.

The count of this clone is one. The CDR3 reads CAIGDSYEQYF. The CDR3 bases are TGTGCCATCGGGGATTCCTACGAGCAGTACTTC. V usage is TRBV10-3 and J usage is TRBJ2-7; D is undetermined. This CDR3 region has 11 residues. The germline CDR1 and CDR2 sequences are ENHRY and SYGVKD. Deletions cut 8 bases from V and 1 base from J, with 6 bases between.

The CDR3 reads CATSPLHVNTEAFF. As DNA, the CDR3 is TGTGCCACCAGCCCCCTTCACGTGAACACTGAAGCTTTCTTT. This chain uses TRBV15 with TRBJ1-1; D ambiguous. The CDR3 spans 14 residues. Trimming stripped 5 bases from V and 0 bases from J, with 10 bases between. Germline V CDR1 and CDR2: LNHNV, YYDKDF (reference sequence).